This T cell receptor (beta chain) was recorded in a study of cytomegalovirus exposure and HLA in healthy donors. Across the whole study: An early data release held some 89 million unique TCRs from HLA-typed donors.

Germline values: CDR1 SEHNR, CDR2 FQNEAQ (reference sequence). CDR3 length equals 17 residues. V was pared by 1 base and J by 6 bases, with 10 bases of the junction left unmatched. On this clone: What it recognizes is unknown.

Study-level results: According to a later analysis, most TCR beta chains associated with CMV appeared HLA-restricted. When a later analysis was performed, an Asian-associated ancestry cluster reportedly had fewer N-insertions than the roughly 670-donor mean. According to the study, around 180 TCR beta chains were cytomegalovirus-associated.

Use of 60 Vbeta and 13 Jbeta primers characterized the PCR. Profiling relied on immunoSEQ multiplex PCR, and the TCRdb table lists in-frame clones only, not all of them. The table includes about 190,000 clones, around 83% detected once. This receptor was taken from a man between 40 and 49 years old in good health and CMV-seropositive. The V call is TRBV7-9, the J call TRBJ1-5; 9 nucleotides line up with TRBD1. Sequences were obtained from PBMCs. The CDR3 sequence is CASSLVGTGNLVQPQHF. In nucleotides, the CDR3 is TGTGCCAGCAGCTTAGTAGGGACAGGGAATTTGGTTCAGCCCCAGCATTTT.